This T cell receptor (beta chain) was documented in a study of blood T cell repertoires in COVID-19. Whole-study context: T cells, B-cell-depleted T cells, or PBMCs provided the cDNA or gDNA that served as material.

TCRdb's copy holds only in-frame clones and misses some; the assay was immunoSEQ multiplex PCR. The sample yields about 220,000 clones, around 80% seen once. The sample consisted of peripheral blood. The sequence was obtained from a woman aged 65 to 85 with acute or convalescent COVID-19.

In DNA, the CDR3 is TGTGCCAGCAGCGGAAGGACTAGCGGGGGGGCCGTTTGGACAGATACGCAGTATTTT. Protein: CASSGRTSGGAVWTDTQYF. The V call is TRBV5-6, the J call TRBJ2-3, with TRBD2 identical over 15 bases. The CDR3 is made up of 19 amino acids. The V segment lost 4 bases and the J segment 3 bases; nucleotides outside the gene matches: 12. In germline, CDR1 is SGHDT, CDR2 YYEEEE.